This entry lists 2 T cell receptor beta chains sequenced from one sample in a study of T-cell reconstitution after alpha-beta-depleted transplantation in children. Unique molecular identifiers were built into the TCRbeta library. MiXCR was run by TCRdb on the PCR reads, yielding one entry per CDR3 protein. The repertoire includes some 520,000 distinct CDR3 sequences, over 25% of them detected once, and around 2.3% sits in the top ten. The sequenced sample was PBMCs from the stem cell graft donor, obtained from the stem cell graft. All receptors derive from a human donor who donated a stem cell graft to a child with aplastic anemia.

This clonotype has at least ten counts. The CDR3 sequence is CSAPRWGQGYGEQFF. CDR3 coding DNA: TGCAGTGCCCCAAGGTGGGGACAGGGGTACGGTGAGCAGTTCTTC. This chain uses TRBV20-1 with TRBJ2-1; 10 nucleotides align to TRBD1. The germline V gene encodes CDR1 DFQATT and CDR2 SNEGSKA (reference sequence). The trim removed 6 bases at V and 9 bases at J, leaving 14 bases unmatched. The CDR3 runs 15 residues.

V usage is TRBV29-1 and J usage is TRBJ2-5, with TRBD2 identical over 7 bases. The CDR3 runs to 12 residues. The germline V gene has CDR1 SQVTM and CDR2 ANQGSEA. The V gene end was trimmed by 8 bases and the J gene end by 0 bases; junction bases not matched to a gene: 3. The CDR3 DNA reads TGCAGCTCCACTAGCGACCAAGAGACCCAGTACTTC. Translation: CSSTSDQETQYF. Complete variable domain (other parts from reference TRBV29-1 and TRBJ2-5): SAVISQKPSRDICQRGTSLTIQCQVDSQVTMMFWYRQQPGQSLTLIATANQGSEATYESGFVIDKFPISRPNLTFSTLTVSNMSPEDSSIYLCSSTSDQETQYFGPGTRLLVL.